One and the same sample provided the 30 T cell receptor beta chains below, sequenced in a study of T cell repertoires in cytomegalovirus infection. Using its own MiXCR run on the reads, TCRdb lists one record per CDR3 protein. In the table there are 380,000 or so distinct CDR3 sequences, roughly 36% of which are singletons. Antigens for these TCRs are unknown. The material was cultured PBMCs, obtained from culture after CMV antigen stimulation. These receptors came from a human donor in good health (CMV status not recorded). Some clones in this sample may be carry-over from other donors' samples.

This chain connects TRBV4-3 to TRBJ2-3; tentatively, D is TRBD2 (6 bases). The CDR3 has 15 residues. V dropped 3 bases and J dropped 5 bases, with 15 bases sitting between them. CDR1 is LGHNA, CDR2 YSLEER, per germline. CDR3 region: CASSHQAGLGDTQYF. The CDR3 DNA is TGCGCCAGCAGCCACCAAGCGGGCCTGGGAGATACGCAGTATTTT.

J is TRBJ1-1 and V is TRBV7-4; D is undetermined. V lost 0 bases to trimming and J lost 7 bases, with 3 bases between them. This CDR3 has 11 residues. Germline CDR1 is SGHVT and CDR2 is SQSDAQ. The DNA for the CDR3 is TGTGCCAGCAGCTTAGCTCGTGAAGCTTTCTTT. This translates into CASSLAREAFF.

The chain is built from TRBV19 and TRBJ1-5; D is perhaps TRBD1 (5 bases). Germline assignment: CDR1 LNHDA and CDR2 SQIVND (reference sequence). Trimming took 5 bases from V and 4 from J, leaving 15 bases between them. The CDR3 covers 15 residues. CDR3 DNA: TGTGCCAGTAGTTTTCCAGGGACCCCGAATCAGCCCCAGCATTTT. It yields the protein CASSFPGTPNQPQHF.

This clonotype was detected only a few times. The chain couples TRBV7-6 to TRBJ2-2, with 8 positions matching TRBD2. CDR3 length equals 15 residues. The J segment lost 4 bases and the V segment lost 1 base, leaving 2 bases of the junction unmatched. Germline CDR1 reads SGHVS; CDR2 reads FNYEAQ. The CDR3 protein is CASSLGAGVTGELFF. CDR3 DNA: TGTGCCAGCAGCTTAGGAGCGGGAGTCACCGGGGAGCTGTTTTTT.

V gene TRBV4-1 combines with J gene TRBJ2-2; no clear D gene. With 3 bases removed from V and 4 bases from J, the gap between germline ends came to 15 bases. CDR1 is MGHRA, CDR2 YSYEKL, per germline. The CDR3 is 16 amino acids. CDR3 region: CASSQRPGPVTGELFF. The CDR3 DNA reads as TGCGCCAGCAGCCAGAGGCCAGGACCCGTCACCGGGGAGCTGTTTTTT.

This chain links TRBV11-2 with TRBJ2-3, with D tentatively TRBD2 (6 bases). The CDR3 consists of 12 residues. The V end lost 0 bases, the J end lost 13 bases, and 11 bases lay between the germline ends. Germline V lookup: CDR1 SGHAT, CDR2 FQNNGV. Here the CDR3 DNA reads TGTGCCAGCAGCTTAGATAGCGGACCCAAGTATTTT. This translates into CASSLDSGPKYF.

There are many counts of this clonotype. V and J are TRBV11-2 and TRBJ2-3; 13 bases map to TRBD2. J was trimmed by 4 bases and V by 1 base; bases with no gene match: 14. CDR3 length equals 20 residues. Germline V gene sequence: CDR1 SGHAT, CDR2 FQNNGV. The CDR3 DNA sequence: TGTGCCAGCAGCTTAGTCTATCAAGGGACTAGCGGGACTCTCGCAGATACGCAGTATTTT. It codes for CASSLVYQGTSGTLADTQYF.

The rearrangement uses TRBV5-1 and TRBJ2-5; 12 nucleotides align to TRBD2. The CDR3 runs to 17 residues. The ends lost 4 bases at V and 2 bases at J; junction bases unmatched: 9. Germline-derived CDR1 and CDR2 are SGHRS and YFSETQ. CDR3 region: CASSRSLAGGFQETQYF. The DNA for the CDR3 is TGCGCCAGCAGCCGTAGCCTAGCGGGAGGGTTTCAAGAGACCCAGTACTTC. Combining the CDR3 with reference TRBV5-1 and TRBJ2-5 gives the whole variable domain KAGVTQTPRYLIKTRGQQVTLSCSPISGHRSVSWYQQTPGQGLQFLFEYFSETQRNKGNFPGRFSGRQFSNSRSEMNVSTLELGDSALYLCASSRSLAGGFQETQYFGPGTRLLVL.

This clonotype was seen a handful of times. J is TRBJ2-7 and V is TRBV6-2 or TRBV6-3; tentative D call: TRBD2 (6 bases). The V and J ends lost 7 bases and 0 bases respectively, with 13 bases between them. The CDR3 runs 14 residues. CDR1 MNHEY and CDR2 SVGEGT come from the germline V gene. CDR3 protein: CASNHPGSSYEQYF. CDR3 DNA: TGTGCCAGCAACCATCCCGGGAGCTCCTACGAGCAGTACTTC.

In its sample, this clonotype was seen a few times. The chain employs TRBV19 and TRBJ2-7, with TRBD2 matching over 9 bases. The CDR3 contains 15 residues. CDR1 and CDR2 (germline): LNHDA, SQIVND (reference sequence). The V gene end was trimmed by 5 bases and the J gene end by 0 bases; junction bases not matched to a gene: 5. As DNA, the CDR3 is TGTGCCAGTAGTTCTAGCGGGGCCCTCTCCTACGAGCAGTACTTC. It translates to CASSSSGALSYEQYF.

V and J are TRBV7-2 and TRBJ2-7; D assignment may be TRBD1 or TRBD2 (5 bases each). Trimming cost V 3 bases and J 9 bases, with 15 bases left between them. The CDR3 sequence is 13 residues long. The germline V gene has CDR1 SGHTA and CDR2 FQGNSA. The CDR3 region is CASSFGERQGQYF. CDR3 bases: TGTGCCAGCAGCTTCGGGGAACGGCAGGGGCAGTACTTC.

The CDR3 DNA reads as TGTGCCAGCAGTGCACAGGGGGCGCGTGGCTACACCTTC. This codes for CASSAQGARGYTF. The chain carries TRBV28 and TRBJ1-2; 9 nucleotides line up with TRBD1. CDR1 is MDHEN and CDR2 is SYDVKM in the germline V gene. The CDR3 consists of 13 residues. J was trimmed by 7 bases and V by 5 bases; bases with no gene match: 5.

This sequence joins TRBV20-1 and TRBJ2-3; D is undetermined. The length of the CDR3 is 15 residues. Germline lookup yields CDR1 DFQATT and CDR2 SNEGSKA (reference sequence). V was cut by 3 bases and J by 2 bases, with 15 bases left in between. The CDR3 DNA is TGCAGTGCTAGCCGGCGCCACGGAAACACAGATACGCAGTATTTT. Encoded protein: CSASRRHGNTDTQYF.

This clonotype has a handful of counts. Here the CDR3 DNA reads TGTGCCAGCACCCCCTTACTAGCGGGAAGCTCCTACAATGAGCAGTTCTTC. Protein sequence: CASTPLLAGSSYNEQFF. The chain employs TRBV12-3 or TRBV12-4 and TRBJ2-1; 10 positions match TRBD2. The CDR3 is 17 residues long. V was pared by 7 bases and J by 0 bases, with 9 bases of the junction left unmatched.

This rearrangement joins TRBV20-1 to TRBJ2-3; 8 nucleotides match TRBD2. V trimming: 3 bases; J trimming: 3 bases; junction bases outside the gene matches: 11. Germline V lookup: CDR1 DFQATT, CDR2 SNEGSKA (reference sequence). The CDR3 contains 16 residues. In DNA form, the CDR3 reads TGCAGTGCTAGTTCGGCCCGGGAGGGGTGGACAGATACGCAGTATTTT. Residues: CSASSAREGWTDTQYF.

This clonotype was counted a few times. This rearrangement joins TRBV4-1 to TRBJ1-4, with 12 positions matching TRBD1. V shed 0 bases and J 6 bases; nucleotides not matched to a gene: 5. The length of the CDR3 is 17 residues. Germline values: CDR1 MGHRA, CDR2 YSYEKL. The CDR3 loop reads CASSQEGTGGGDEKLFF. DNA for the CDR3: TGCGCCAGCAGCCAAGAAGGGACAGGGGGCGGGGATGAAAAACTGTTTTTT.

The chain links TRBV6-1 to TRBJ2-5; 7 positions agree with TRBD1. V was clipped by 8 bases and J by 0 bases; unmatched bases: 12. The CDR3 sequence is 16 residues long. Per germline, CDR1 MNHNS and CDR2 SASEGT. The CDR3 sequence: CASARDRGLYQETQYF. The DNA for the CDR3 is TGTGCCAGCGCTAGGGACAGAGGATTGTACCAAGAGACCCAGTACTTC.

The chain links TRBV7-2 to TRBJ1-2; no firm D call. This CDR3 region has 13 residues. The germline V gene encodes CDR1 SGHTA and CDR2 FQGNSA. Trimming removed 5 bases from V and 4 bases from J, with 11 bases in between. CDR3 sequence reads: CASSHPGSYGYTF. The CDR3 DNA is TGTGCCAGCAGCCACCCGGGGAGCTATGGCTACACCTTC.

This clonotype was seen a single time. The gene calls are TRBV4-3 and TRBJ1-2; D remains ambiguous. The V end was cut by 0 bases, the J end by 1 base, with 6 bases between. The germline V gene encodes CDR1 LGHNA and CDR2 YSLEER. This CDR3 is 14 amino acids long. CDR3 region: CASSQEWGNYGYTF. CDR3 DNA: TGCGCCAGCAGCCAAGAATGGGGTAACTATGGCTACACCTTC.

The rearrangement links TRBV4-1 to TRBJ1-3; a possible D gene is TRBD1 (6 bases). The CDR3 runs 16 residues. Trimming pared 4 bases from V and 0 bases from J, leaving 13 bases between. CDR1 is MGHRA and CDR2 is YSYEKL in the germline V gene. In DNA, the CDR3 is TGCGCCAGCAGCCCCCATAAGGGGGTCTCTGGAAACACCATATATTTT. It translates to CASSPHKGVSGNTIYF.

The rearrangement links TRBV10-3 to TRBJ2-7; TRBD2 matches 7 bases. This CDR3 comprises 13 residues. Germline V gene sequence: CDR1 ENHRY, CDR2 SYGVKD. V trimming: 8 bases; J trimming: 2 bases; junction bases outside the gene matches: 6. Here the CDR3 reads CAISSGETYEQYF. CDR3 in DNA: TGTGCCATCTCTAGCGGTGAGACCTACGAGCAGTACTTC.

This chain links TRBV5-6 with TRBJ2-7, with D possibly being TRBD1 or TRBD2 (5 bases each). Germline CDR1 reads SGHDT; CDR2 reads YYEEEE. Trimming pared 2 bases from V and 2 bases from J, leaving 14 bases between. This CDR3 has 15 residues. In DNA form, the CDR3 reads TGTGCCAGCAGCTTTCGTGGGACCGTGACCTACGAGCAGTACGTC. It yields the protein CASSFRGTVTYEQYV.

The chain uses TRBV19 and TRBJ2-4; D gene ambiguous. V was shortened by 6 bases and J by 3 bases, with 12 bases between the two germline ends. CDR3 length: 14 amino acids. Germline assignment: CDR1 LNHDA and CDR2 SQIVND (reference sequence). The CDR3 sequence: CASSDWADKNIQYF. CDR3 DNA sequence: TGTGCCAGTAGCGACTGGGCGGACAAAAACATTCAGTACTTC.

As DNA, the CDR3 is TGTGCCAGCAGGACCGGACTAGCGGGAGAAAACATTCAGTACTTC. Amino acids: CASRTGLAGENIQYF. The V gene is TRBV12-3 or TRBV12-4, the J gene TRBJ2-4; 13 positions match TRBD2. The CDR3 covers 15 residues. The ends lost 6 bases at V and 5 bases at J; junction bases unmatched: 4.

In nucleotides, the CDR3 is TGTGCCAGCAGTCCCGCCCCGGGGAGGCTGAACACTGAAGCTTTCTTT. This codes for CASSPAPGRLNTEAFF. The chain has TRBV6-1 and TRBJ1-1; no firm D call. Germline-derived CDR1 and CDR2 are MNHNS and SASEGT. Trimming removed 5 bases from V and 0 bases from J, with 16 bases in between. This CDR3 is 16 amino acids long.

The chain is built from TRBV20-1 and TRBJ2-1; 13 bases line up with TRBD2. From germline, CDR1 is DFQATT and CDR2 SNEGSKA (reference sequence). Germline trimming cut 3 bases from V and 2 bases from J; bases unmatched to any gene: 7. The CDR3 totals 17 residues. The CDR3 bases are TGCAGTGCTAGCACTAGCGGGAGGGCCCGCACCTACAATGAGCAGTTCTTC. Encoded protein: CSASTSGRARTYNEQFF.

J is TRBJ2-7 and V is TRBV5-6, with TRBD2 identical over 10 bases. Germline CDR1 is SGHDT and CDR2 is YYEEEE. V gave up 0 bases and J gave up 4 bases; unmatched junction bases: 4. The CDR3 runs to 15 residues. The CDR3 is CASSLAGTSAYEQYF. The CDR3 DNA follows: TGTGCCAGCAGCTTGGCGGGGACTAGCGCGTACGAGCAGTACTTC.

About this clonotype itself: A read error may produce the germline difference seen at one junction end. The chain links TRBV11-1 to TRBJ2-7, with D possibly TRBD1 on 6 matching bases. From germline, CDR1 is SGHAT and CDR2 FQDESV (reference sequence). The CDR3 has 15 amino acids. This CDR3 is CASRRRDIGSSEQYF. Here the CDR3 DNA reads TGTGCCAGCAGACGCCGGGACATCGGCTCCTCCGAGCAGTACTTC.

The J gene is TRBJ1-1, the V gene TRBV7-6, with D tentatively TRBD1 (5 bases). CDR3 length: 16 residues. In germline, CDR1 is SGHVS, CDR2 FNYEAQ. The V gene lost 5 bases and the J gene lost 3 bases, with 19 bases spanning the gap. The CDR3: CASSPNFGGGDTEAFF. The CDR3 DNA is TGTGCCAGCAGCCCAAACTTTGGGGGGGGGGACACTGAAGCTTTCTTT.

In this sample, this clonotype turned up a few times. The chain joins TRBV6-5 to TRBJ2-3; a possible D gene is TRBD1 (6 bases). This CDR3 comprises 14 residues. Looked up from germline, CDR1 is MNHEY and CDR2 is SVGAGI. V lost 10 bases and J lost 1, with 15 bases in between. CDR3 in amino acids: CATGRSGGTDTQYF. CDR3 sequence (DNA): TGTGCCACTGGTAGATCAGGGGGCACAGATACGCAGTATTTT.